These 7 T cell receptor beta chains were sequenced from one sample in a study of Graves' ophthalmopathy and Graves' hyperthyroidism. TCR beta CDR3 amplification used RNA transcripts. Second-round multiplex PCR came after a first-round RT-PCR that employed HTBI primers. From the multiplex PCR reads, TCRdb called clonotypes with MiXCR, one entry per CDR3 protein. The repertoire holds more than 300,000 distinct CDR3 sequences, with 15% as singletons. The source material was peripheral blood. These receptors all come from a woman aged 18-35 years with stable Graves' hyperthyroidism.

The table lists this clonotype with many counts. The chain employs TRBV28 and TRBJ2-7; D perhaps matches TRBD2 (6 bases). With 1 base removed from V and 11 bases from J, the gap between germline ends came to 9 bases. Germline CDR1 and CDR2: MDHEN and SYDVKM. This CDR3 is built from 11 residues. In nucleotides, the CDR3 is TGTGCCAGCAGTTTATCTCTAGCGAAGTACTTC. Encoded protein: CASSLSLAKYF.

This clonotype has a count of ten or more. This chain joins TRBV7-8 and TRBJ1-1; 9 bases map to TRBD1. J gave up 4 bases and V 5 bases, and 8 bases lay outside the gene matches. The germline gives CDR1 SGHVS, CDR2 FQNEAQ. CDR3 length: 15 residues. CDR3 DNA: TGTGCCAGCAGCCTTTTGGGACAGGGCTTCACTGAAGCTTTCTTT. Its translation: CASSLLGQGFTEAFF.

Many counts were recorded for this clonotype. The chain couples TRBV7-2 to TRBJ2-7, with D uncertain. In germline, CDR1 is SGHTA, CDR2 FQGNSA. This CDR3 has 13 amino acids. The V end was cut by 2 bases, the J end by 2 bases, with 7 bases between. CDR3 DNA: TGTGCCAGCAGCTTACCAGCAACCTACGAGCAGTACTTC. Protein: CASSLPATYEQYF.

This clonotype was seen repeatedly, ten times or more. The rearrangement links TRBV12-3 or TRBV12-4 to TRBJ1-2, with D possibly matching TRBD1 (5 bases). V was shortened by 3 bases and J by 5 bases, with 16 bases between the two germline ends. The CDR3 runs 15 residues. CDR3 sequence (DNA): TGTGCCAGCAGTTTGGTGATGGTGGGGGGATATGGCTACACCTTC. This encodes CASSLVMVGGYGYTF.

The sample holds many counts of this clonotype. The CDR3 here is CASSLPQRGYTF. The DNA of the CDR3 is TGTGCCAGCAGTTTACCTCAGAGGGGCTACACCTTC. The genes are TRBV28 and TRBJ1-2; D not resolved. Germline V CDR1 and CDR2: MDHEN, SYDVKM. The CDR3 is 12 amino acids. V was trimmed by 2 bases and J by 8 bases, leaving 9 bases between them.

The V and J genes are TRBV6-1 and TRBJ1-2; D unclear. V lost 1 base, J lost 4 bases, and 7 bases lay in between. CDR1 and CDR2 from the germline V gene are MNHNS and SASEGT. CDR3 length: 13 amino acids. CDR3 sequence: CASSEENSYGYTF. In DNA form, the CDR3 reads TGTGCCAGCAGTGAAGAGAACAGCTATGGCTACACCTTC.

The V gene is TRBV11-2, the J gene TRBJ2-7; D is perhaps TRBD2 (7 bases). The germline V gene has CDR1 SGHAT and CDR2 FQNNGV. This CDR3 has 17 amino acids. Trimming pared 5 bases from V and 1 base from J, leaving 21 bases between. CDR3 in DNA: TGTGCCAGCAGCCTGACTAGCCGGGGGGCAAATTCCTACGAGCAGTACTTC. Translating it yields CASSLTSRGANSYEQYF.